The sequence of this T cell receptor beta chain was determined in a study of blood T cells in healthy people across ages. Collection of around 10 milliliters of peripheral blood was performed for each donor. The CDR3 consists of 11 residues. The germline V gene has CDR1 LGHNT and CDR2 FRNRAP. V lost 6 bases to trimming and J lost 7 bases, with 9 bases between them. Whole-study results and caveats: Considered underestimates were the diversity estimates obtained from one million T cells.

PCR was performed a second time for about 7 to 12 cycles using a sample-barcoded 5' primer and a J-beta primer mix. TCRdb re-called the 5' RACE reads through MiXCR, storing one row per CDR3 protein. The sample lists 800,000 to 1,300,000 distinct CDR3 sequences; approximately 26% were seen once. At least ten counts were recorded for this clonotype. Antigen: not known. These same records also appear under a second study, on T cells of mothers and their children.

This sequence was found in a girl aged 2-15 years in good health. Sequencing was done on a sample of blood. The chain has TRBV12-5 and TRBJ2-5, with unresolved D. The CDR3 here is CASGSLGTQYF. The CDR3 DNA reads TGTGCTAGTGGCTCACTCGGGACCCAGTACTTC.